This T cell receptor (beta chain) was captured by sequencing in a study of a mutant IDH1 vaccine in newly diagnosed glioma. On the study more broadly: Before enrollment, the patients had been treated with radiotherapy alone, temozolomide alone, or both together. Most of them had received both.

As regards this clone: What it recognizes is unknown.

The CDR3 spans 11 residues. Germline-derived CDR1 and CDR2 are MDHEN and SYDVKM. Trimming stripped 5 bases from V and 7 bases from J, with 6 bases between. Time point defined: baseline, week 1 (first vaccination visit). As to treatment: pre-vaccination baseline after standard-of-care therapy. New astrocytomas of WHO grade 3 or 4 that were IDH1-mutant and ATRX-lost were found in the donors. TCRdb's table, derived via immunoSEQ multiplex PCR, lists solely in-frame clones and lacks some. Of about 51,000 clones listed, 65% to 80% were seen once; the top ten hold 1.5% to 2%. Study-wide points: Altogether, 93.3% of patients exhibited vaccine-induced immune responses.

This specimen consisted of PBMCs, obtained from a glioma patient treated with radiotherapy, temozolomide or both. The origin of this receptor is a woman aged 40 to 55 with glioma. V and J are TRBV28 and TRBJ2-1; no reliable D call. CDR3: CASSRLNEQFF. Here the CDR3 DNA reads TGTGCCAGCAGTCGATTAAATGAGCAGTTCTTC.